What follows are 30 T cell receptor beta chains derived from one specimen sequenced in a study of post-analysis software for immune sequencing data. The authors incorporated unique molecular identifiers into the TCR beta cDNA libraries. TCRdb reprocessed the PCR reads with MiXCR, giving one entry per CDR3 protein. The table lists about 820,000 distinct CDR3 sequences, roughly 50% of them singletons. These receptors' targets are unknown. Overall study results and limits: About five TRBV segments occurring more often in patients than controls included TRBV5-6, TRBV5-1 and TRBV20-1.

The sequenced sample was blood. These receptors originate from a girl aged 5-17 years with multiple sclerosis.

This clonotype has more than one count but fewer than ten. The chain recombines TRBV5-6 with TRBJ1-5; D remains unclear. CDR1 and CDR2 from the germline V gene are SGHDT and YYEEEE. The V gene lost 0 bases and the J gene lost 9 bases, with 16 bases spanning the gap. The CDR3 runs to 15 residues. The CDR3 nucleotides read TGTGCCAGCAGCTTGGAGCCGTCCCCCACGTCGCCCCAGCATTTT. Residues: CASSLEPSPTSPQHF.

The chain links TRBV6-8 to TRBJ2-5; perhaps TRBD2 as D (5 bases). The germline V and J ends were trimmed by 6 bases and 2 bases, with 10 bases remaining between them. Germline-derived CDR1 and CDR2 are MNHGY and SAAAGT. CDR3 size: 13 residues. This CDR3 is CASSRRRQETQYF. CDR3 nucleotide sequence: TGTGCCAGCAGCCGAAGGAGGCAAGAGACCCAGTACTTC.

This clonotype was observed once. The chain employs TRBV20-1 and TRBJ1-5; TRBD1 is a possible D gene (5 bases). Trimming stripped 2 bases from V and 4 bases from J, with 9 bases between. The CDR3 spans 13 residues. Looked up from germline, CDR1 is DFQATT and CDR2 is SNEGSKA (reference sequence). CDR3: CSARMGGNQPQHF. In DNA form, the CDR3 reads TGCAGTGCTAGAATGGGGGGGAATCAGCCCCAGCATTTT.

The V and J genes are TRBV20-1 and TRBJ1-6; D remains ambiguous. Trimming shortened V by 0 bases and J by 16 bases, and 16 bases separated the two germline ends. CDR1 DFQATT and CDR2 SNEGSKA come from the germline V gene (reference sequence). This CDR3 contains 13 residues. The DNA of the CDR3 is TGCAGTGCTAGAGATCTAAACTCAGGTCAACTCCACTTT. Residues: CSARDLNSGQLHF.

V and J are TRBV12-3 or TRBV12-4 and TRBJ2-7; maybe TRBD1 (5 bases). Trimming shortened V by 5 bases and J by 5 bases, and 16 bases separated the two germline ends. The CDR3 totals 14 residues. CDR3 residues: CASSAGDSFHEQYF. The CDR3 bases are TGTGCCAGCAGTGCCGGCGACAGTTTCCACGAGCAGTACTTC.

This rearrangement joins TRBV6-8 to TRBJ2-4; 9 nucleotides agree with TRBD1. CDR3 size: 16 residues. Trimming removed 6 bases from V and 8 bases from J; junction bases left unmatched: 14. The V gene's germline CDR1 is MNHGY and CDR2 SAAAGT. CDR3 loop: CASSSNRGHELDIQYF. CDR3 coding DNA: TGTGCCAGCAGCTCTAACAGGGGGCATGAATTGGACATTCAGTACTTC.

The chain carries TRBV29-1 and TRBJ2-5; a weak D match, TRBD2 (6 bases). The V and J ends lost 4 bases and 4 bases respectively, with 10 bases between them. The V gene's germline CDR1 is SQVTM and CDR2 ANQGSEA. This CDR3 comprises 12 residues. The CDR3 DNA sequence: TGCAGCGTTGGAACGGGAGTAGAGACCCAGTACTTC. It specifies CSVGTGVETQYF.

CDR3 bases: TGCAGCGTCCGAGGTGGCACAATGAACACTGAAGCTTTCTTT. Its protein is CSVRGGTMNTEAFF. This chain joins TRBV29-1 and TRBJ1-1, with D unclear. This CDR3 has 14 amino acids. The germline CDR1 and CDR2 sequences are SQVTM and ANQGSEA. The V and J ends lost 6 bases and 0 bases respectively, with 14 bases between them.

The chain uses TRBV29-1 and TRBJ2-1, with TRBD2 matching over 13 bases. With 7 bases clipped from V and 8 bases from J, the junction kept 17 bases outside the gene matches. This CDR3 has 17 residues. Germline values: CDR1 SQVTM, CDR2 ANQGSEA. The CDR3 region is CSGLGTSGTRRSDEQFF. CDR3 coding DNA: TGCAGCGGTCTTGGGACTAGCGGGACTCGTCGAAGCGATGAGCAGTTCTTC.

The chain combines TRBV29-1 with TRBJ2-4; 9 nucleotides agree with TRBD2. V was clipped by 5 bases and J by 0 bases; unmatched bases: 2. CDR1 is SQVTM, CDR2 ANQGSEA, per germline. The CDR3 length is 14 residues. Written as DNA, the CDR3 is TGCAGCGTTCTAGCGGGGACAGCCAAAAACATTCAGTACTTC. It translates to CSVLAGTAKNIQYF.

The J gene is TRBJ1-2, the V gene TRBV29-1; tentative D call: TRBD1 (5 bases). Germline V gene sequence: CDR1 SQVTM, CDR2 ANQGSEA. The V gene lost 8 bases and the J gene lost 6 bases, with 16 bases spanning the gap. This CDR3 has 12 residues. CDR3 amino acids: CSLQRGADGYTF. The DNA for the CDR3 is TGCAGCCTCCAGAGGGGCGCGGATGGCTACACCTTC. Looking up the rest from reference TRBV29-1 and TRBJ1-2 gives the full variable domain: SAVISQKPSRDICQRGTSLTIQCQVDSQVTMMFWYRQQPGQSLTLIATANQGSEATYESGFVIDKFPISRPNLTFSTLTVSNMSPEDSSIYLCSLQRGADGYTFGSGTRLTVV.

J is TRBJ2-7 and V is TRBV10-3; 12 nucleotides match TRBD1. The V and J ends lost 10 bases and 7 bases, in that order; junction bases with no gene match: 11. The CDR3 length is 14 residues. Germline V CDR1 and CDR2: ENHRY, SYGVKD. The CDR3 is CATSLGTGGREQYF. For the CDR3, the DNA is TGTGCCACCTCCCTAGGGACAGGGGGCAGGGAGCAGTACTTC.

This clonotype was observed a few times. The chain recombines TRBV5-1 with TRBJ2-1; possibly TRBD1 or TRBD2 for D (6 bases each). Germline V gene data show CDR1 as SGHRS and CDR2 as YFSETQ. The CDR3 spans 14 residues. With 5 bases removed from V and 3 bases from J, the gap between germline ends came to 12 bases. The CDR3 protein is CASRPGGIYNEQFF. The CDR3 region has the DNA TGCGCCAGCAGACCCGGGGGCATCTACAATGAGCAGTTCTTC. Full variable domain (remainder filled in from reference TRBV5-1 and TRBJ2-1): KAGVTQTPRYLIKTRGQQVTLSCSPISGHRSVSWYQQTPGQGLQFLFEYFSETQRNKGNFPGRFSGRQFSNSRSEMNVSTLELGDSALYLCASRPGGIYNEQFFGPGTRLTVL.

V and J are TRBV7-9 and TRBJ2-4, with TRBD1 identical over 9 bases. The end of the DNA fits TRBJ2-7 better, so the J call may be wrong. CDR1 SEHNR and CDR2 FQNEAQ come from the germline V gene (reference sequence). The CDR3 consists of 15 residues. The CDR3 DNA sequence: TGTGCCAGCAGCTTCCTGTGGACAGGGGAACCCGAGCAGTACTTC. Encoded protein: CASSFLWTGEPEQYF.

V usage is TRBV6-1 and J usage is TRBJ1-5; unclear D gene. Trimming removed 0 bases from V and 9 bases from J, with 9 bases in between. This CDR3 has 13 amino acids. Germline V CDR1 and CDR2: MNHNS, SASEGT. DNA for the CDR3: TGTGCCAGCAGTGAAGCGCGTCGGCCGCCCCAGCATTTT. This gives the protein CASSEARRPPQHF.

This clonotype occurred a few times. CDR3 protein: CSVAQASSYEQYF. The CDR3 DNA sequence: TGCAGCGTTGCACAGGCGAGCTCCTACGAGCAGTACTTC. V is TRBV29-1 and J is TRBJ2-7; tentatively, D is TRBD1 (5 bases). Trimming cost V 4 bases and J 0 bases, with 10 bases left between them. This CDR3 has 13 residues. CDR1 is SQVTM, CDR2 ANQGSEA, per germline.

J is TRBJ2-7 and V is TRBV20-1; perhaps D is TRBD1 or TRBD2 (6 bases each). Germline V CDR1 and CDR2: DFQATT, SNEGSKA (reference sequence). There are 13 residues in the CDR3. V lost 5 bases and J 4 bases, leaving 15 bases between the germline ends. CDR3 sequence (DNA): TGCAGTGCTCCCGGGGGCCCAGGGTACGAGCAGTACTTC. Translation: CSAPGGPGYEQYF.

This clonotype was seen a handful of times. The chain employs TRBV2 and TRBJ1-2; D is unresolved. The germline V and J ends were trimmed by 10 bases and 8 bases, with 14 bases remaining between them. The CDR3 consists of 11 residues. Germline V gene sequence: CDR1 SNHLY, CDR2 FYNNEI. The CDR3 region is CATHPPKGYTF. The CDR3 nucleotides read TGTGCCACTCATCCCCCCAAAGGCTACACCTTC.

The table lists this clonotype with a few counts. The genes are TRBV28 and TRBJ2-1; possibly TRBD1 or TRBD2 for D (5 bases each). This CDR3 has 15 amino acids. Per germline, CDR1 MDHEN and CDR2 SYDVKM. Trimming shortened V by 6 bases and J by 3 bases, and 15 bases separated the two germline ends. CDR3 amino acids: CASRKQGPGYNEQFF. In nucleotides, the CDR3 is TGTGCCAGCAGAAAGCAGGGACCGGGCTACAATGAGCAGTTCTTC.

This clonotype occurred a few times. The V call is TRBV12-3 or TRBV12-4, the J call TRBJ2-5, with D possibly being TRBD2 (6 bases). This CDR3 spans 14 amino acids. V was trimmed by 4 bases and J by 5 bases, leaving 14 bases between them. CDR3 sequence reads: CASSSPKGGETQYF. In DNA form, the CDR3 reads TGTGCCAGCAGTTCCCCTAAGGGAGGCGAGACCCAGTACTTC.

The CDR3 sequence: CASSLDASLGETQYF. In nucleotides, the CDR3 is TGTGCCAGCAGCTTAGACGCTAGCCTCGGGGAGACCCAGTACTTC. The chain joins TRBV7-9 to TRBJ2-4; D may be TRBD2 (5 bases). The DNA end favors TRBJ2-5, so the J call may be wrong. Germline assignment: CDR1 SEHNR and CDR2 FQNEAQ (reference sequence). This CDR3 has 15 amino acids.

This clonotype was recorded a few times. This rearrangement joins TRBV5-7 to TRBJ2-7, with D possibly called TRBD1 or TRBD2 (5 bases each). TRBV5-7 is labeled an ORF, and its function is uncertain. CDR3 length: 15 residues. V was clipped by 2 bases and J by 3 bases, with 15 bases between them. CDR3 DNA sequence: TGTGCCAGCAGCTTTATTGGGACGGTTGACTACGAGCAGTACTTC. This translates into CASSFIGTVDYEQYF.

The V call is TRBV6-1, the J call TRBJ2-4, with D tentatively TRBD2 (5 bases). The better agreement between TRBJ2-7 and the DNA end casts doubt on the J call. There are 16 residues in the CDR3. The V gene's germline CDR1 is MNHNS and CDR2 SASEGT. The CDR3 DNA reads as TGTGCCAGCAATCTCCACCCAGCGGTGGCCTCCTACGAGCAGTACTTC. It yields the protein CASNLHPAVASYEQYF.

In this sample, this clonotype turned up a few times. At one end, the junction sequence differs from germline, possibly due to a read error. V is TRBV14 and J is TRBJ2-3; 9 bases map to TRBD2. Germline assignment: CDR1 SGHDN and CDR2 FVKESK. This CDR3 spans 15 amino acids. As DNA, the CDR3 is TGTGCCAGTAGCCGAAGACTAGCGGTCACAGATACGCAGTATTTT. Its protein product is CASSRRLAVTDTQYF. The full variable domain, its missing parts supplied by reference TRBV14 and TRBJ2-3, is EAGVTQFPSHSVIEKGQTVTLRCDPISGHDNLYWYRRVMGKEIKFLLHFVKESKQDESGMPNNRFLAERTGGTYSTLKVQPAELEDSGVYFCASSRRLAVTDTQYFGPGTRLTVL.

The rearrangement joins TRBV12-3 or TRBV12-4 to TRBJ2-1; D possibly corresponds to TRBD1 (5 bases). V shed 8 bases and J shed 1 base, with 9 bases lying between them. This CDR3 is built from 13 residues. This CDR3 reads CASQTESYNEQFF. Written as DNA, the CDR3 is TGTGCCAGCCAGACAGAGTCCTACAATGAGCAGTTCTTC.

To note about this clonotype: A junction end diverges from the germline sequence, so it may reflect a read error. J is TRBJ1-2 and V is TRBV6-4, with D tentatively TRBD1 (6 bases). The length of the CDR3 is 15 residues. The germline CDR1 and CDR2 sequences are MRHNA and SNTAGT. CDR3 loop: CAGSDPRSGDRGYTF. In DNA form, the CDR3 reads TGTGCCGGCAGTGACCCCCGTTCAGGGGACCGTGGCTACACCTTC.

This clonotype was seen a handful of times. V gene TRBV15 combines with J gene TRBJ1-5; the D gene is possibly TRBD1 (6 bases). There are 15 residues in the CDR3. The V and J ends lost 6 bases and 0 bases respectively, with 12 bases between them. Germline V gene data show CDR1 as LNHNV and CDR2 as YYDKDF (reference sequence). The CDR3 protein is CATSPGGLSNQPQHF. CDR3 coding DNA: TGTGCCACCAGTCCTGGGGGGCTTAGCAATCAGCCCCAGCATTTT.

The CDR3 DNA sequence: TGCGCCAGCAGCCAAGCTGGGGCACTGGGGAACACTGAAGCTTTCTTT. Residues: CASSQAGALGNTEAFF. The genes are TRBV4-1 and TRBJ1-1, with TRBD1 as a possible D gene (5 bases). The CDR3 length is 16 residues. Germline CDR1 reads MGHRA; CDR2 reads YSYEKL. With 1 base removed from V and 1 base from J, the gap between germline ends came to 13 bases.

CDR3 protein: CSVEVRQGISYNEQFF. CDR3 DNA: TGCAGCGTTGAAGTTCGGCAGGGAATCTCCTACAATGAGCAGTTCTTC. The rearrangement uses TRBV29-1 and TRBJ2-1; D possibly corresponds to TRBD1 (5 bases). This CDR3 has 16 residues. Germline V CDR1 and CDR2: SQVTM, ANQGSEA. V was clipped by 1 base and J by 0 bases, with 13 bases between them.

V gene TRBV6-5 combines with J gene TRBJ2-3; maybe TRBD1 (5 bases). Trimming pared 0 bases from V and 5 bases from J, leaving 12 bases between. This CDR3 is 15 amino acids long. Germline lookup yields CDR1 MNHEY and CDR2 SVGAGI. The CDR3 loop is CASSYSGPQIDTQYF. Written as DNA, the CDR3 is TGTGCCAGCAGTTACTCGGGGCCTCAAATAGATACGCAGTATTTT.